The present T cell receptor (beta chain) was sequenced within a study of shared clonotypes between healthy human individuals. Study-wide points: Rarefaction revealed incomplete sorted-subset sequencing despite large depth.

This clone was picked up one time. No antigen is known for it. Study donors comprised healthy, HIV-negative adults devoid of recent acute infection or vaccination. The CDR3 sequence is 14 residues long. V was pared by 7 bases and J by 10 bases, with 22 bases between. Looked up from germline, CDR1 is MDHEN and CDR2 is SYDVKM. TCRdb's copy holds only in-frame clones and misses some; the assay was immunoSEQ multiplex PCR. The sample carries about 2.4 million clones, roughly 93% recorded once. This sequence was found in a man aged 18 to 30 in good health. Some clones in this sample may be carry-over from other donors' samples. The chain uses TRBV28 and TRBJ1-1, with D hard to call. Sequencing was performed on naive CD4+ T cells from PBMCs. Subset given: CD45RA+ positively selected. The CDR3 region is CASTTWTVGIGAFF. CDR3 nucleotides: TGTGCCAGCACCACATGGACGGTCGGTATCGGAGCTTTCTTT.